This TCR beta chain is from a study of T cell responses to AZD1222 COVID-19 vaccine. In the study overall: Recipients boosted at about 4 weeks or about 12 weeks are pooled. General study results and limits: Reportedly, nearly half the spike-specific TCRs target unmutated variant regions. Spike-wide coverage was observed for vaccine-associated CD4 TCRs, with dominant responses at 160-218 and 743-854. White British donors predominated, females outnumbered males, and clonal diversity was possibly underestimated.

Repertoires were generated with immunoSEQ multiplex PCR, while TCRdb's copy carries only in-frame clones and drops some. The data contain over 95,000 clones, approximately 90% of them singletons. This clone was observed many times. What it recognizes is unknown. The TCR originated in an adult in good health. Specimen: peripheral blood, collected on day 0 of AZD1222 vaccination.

The CDR3 coding sequence is TGTGCCAGCAGCTTACCCGGGACATATTATCACGAGCAGTACTTC. Translation: CASSLPGTYYHEQYF. V gene TRBV7-8 combines with J gene TRBJ2-7; TRBD1 is a possible D gene (6 bases). There are 15 residues in the CDR3. V was pared by 2 bases and J by 5 bases, with 16 bases between. Germline lookup yields CDR1 SGHVS and CDR2 FQNEAQ.